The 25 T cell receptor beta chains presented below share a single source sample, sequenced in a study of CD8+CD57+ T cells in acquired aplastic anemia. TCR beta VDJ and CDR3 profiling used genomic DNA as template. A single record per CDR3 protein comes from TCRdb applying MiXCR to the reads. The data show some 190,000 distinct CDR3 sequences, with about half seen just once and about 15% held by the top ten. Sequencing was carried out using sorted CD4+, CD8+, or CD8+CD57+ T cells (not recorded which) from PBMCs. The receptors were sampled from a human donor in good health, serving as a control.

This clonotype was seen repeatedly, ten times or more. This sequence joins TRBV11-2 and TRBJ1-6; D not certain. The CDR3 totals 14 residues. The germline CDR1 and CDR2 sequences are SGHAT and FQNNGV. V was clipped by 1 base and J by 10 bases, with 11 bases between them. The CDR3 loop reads CASSLVPTNSPLHF. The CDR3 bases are TGTGCCAGCAGCTTAGTCCCTACTAACTCACCCCTCCACTTT.

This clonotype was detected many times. This CDR3 reads CAFPAGGPYNEQFF. In DNA form, the CDR3 reads TGTGCCTTTCCAGCGGGGGGCCCTTACAATGAGCAGTTCTTC. This chain uses TRBV7-9 with TRBJ2-1, with 9 bases fitting TRBD2. The CDR3 runs to 14 residues. Germline V gene lookup returns CDR1 SEHNR and CDR2 FQNEAQ (reference sequence). Trimming removed 11 bases from V and 4 bases from J; junction bases left unmatched: 9.

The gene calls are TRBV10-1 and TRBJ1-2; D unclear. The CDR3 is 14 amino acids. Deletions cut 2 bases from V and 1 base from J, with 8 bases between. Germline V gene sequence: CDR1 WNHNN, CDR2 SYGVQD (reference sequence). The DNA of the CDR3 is TGCGCCAGCAGTGAGGAGGACTATAACTATGGCTACACCTTC. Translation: CASSEEDYNYGYTF.

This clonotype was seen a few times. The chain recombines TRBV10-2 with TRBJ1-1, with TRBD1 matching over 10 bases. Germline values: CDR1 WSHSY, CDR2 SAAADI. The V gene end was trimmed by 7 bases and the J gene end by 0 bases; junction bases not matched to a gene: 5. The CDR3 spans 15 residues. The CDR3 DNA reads TGCGCCAGCAACGCCGGGACAGGGGTGAACACTGAAGCTTTCTTT. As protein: CASNAGTGVNTEAFF.

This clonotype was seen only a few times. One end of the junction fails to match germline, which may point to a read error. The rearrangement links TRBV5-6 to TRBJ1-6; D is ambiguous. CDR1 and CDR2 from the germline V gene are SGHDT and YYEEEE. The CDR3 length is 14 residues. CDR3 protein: CASSLAGYNSPLHF. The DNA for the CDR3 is TGTGCCAGCAGCCTTGCGGGTTATAATTCACCTCTCCACTTT.

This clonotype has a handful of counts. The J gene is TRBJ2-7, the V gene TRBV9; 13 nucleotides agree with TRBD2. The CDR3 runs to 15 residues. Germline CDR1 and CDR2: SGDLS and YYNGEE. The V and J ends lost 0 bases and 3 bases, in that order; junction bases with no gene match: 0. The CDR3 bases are TGTGCCAGCAGCGTAGGGACTAGCGGGGGCTACGAGCAGTACTTC. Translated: CASSVGTSGGYEQYF.

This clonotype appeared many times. DNA for the CDR3: TGTGCCAGCGGTAAGGGGAACAAATACTATGGCTACACCTTC. This sequence encodes CASGKGNKYYGYTF. This sequence joins TRBV12-3 or TRBV12-4 and TRBJ1-2, with a weak D call TRBD1 (5 bases). The V end was cut by 8 bases, the J end by 3 bases, with 16 bases between. The CDR3 totals 14 residues.

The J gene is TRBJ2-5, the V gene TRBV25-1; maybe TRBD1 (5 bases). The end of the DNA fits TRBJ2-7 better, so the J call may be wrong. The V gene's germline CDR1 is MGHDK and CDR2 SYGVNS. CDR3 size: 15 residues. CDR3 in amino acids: CASSDSGARSYEQYF. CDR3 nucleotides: TGTGCCAGCAGTGATTCTGGGGCCCGGTCCTACGAGCAGTACTTC.

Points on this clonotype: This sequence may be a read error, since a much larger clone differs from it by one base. CDR3 bases: TGTGCCAGCAGGCCGGGAGATAACACTGAAGCTCTCTTT. Translated: CASRPGDNTEALF. This chain joins TRBV13 and TRBJ1-1; unclear D gene. This CDR3 contains 13 residues. The germline V gene has CDR1 PRHDT and CDR2 FYEKMQ (reference sequence).

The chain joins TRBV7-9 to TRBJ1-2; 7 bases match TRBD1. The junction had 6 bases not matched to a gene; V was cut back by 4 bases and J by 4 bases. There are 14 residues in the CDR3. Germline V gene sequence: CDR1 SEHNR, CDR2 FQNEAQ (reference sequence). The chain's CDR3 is CASSSDRVGYGYTF. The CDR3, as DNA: TGTGCCAGCAGCTCCGACAGGGTTGGCTATGGCTACACCTTC.

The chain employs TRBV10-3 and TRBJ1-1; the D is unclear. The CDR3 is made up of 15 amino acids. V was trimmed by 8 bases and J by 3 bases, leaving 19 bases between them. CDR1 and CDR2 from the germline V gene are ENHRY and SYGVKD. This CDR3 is CAILSLLGRDTEAFF. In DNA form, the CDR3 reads TGTGCCATCCTTTCCCTTTTGGGTCGTGACACTGAAGCTTTCTTT.

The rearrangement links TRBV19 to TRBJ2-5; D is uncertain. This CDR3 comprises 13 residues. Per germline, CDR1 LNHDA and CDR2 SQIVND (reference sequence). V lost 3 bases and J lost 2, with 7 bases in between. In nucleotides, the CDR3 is TGTGCCAGTAGTATGTTGGGACAAGAGACCCAGTACTTC. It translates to CASSMLGQETQYF. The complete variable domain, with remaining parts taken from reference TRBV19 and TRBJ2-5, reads DGGITQSPKYLFRKEGQNVTLSCEQNLNHDAMYWYRQDPGQGLRLIYYSQIVNDFQKGDIAEGYSVSREKKESFPLTVTSAQKNPTAFYLCASSMLGQETQYFGPGTRLLVL.

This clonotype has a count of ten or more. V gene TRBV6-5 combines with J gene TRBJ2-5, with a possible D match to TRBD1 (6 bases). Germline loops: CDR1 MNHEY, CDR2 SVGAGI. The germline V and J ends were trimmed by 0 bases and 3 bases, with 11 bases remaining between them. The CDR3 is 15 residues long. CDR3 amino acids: CASSYSWTAKETQYF. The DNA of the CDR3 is TGTGCCAGCAGTTACTCGTGGACAGCAAAAGAGACCCAGTACTTC.

The CDR3 spells CAISSRGGGTQYF. CDR3 sequence (DNA): TGTGCCATCAGTAGCAGGGGGGGGGGTACCCAGTACTTC. The genes are TRBV10-3 and TRBJ2-5; the D gene could be TRBD1 or TRBD2 (7 bases each). CDR1 and CDR2 from the germline V gene are ENHRY and SYGVKD. The V and J ends lost 5 bases and 8 bases respectively, with 15 bases between them. The CDR3 extends over 13 amino acids.

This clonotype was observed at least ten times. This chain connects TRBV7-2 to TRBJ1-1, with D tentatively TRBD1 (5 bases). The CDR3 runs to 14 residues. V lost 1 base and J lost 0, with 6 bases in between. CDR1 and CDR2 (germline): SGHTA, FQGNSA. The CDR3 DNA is TGTGCCAGCAGCTTAGGGGGGTTGAACACTGAAGCTTTCTTT. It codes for CASSLGGLNTEAFF.

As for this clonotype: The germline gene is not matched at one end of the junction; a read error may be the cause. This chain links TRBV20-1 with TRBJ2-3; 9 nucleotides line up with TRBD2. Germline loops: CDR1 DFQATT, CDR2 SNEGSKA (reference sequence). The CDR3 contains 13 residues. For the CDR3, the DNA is TGCAATGCTCGCGGGGGGGCTACAGATACGCAGTATTTT. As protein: CNARGGATDTQYF.

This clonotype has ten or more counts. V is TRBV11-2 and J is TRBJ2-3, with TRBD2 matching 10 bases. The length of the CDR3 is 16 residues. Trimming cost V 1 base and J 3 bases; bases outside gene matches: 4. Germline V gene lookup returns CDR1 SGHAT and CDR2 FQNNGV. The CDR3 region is CASSLGSGGRTDTQYF. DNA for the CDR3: TGTGCCAGCAGCTTAGGTAGCGGGGGGCGTACAGATACGCAGTATTTT.

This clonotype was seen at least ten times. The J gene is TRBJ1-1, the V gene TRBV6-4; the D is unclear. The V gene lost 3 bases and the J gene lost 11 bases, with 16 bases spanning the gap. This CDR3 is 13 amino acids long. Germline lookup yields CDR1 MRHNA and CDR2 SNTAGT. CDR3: CASSEVAGLAAFF. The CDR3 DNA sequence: TGTGCCAGCAGTGAGGTGGCAGGTTTAGCTGCTTTCTTT.

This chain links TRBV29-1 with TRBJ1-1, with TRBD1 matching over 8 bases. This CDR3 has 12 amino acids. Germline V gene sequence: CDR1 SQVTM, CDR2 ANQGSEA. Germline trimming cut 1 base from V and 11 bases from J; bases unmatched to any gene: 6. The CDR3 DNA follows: TGCAGCGTTGAAGGGGCAGGGGGCTGGGCTTTCTTT. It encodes CSVEGAGGWAFF.

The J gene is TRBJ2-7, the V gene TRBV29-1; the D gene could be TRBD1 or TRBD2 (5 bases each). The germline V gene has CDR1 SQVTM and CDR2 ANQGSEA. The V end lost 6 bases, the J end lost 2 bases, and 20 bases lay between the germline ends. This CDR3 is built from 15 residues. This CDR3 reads CSVEEDTTQTYEQYF. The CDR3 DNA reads TGCAGCGTAGAGGAGGACACCACCCAAACCTACGAGCAGTACTTC.

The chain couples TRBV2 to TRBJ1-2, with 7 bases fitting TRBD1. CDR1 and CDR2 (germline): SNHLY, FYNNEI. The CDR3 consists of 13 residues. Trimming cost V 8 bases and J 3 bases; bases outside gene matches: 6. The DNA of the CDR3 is TGTGCCAGCGATACAGGACAGGACTATGGCTACACCTTC. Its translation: CASDTGQDYGYTF.

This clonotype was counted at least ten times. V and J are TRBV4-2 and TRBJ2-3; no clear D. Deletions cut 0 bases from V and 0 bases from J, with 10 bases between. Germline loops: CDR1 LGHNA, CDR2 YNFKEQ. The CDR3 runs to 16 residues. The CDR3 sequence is CASSQELQPSTDTQYF. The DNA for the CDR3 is TGTGCCAGCAGCCAAGAGCTTCAACCTAGCACAGATACGCAGTATTTT.

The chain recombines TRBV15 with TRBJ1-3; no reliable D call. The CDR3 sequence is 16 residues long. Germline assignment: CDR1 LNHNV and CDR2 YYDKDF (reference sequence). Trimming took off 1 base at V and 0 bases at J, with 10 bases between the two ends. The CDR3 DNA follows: TGTGCCACCAGCAGAGGTGCAGGAGCCTCTGGAAACACCATATATTTT. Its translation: CATSRGAGASGNTIYF.

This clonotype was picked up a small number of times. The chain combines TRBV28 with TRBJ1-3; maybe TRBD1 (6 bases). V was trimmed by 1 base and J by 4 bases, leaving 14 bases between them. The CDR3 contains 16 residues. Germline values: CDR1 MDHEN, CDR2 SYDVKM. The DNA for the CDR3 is TGTGCCAGCAGTTTATTGTCAGGGGTGGCGGGAAACACCATATATTTT. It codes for CASSLLSGVAGNTIYF.

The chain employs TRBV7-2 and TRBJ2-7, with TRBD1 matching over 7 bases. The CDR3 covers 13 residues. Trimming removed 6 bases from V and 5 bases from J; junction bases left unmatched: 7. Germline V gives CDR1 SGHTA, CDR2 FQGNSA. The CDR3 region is CASRRQGVNEQYF. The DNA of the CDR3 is TGTGCCAGCAGACGACAGGGAGTAAACGAGCAGTACTTC.